Following are 6 T cell receptor beta chains from one sample sequenced in a study of T cells after yellow fever vaccination. MiXCR was run by TCRdb on the 5' RACE reads, yielding one entry per CDR3 protein. The data show some 300,000 distinct CDR3 sequences, roughly 8.7% seen once. The sample here was CD4+ T cells sorted from PBMCs, taken 5 days after the yellow fever booster vaccination. These receptors all stem from a man aged 18 to 29 who received the YFV17D yellow fever vaccine.

This clonotype showed up just a few times. V usage is TRBV5-4 and J usage is TRBJ2-7; 9 bases align to TRBD1. The germline V gene encodes CDR1 SGHNT and CDR2 YYREEE (reference sequence). The CDR3 sequence is 13 residues long. V lost 4 bases and J lost 5; bases outside the gene matches: 4. This CDR3 reads CASSRDRADEQYF. The CDR3 region has the DNA TGTGCCAGCAGCCGGGACAGGGCCGACGAGCAGTACTTC.

This clonotype was counted only a few times. V gene TRBV7-9 combines with J gene TRBJ2-5, with 14 bases matching TRBD2. The V gene's germline CDR1 is SEHNR and CDR2 FQNEAQ (reference sequence). J lost 5 bases, V lost 4 bases, and 9 bases had no gene match. The CDR3 contains 17 residues. Here the CDR3 DNA reads TGTGCCAGCAGCTCCGGGACTAGCGGGGGAAGGGGGGAGACCCAGTACTTC. This translates into CASSSGTSGGRGETQYF.

This chain links TRBV6-2 or TRBV6-3 with TRBJ2-2, with D perhaps being TRBD1 or TRBD2 (6 bases each). This CDR3 region has 14 residues. The germline V gene encodes CDR1 MNHEY and CDR2 SVGEGT. The V and J ends lost 6 bases and 4 bases respectively, with 12 bases between them. The chain's CDR3 is CASRARGPTGELFF. CDR3 DNA: TGTGCCAGCAGGGCCCGGGGGCCCACCGGGGAGCTGTTTTTT.

J is TRBJ1-1 and V is TRBV7-2, with D unclear. Trimming stripped 5 bases from V and 1 base from J, with 14 bases between. The length of the CDR3 is 15 residues. CDR1 SGHTA and CDR2 FQGNSA come from the germline V gene. The CDR3 bases are TGTGCCAGCAGCCCCCAGTCGGGGAGGAACACTGAAGCTTTCTTT. This sequence encodes CASSPQSGRNTEAFF.

There are many counts of this clonotype. The chain employs TRBV5-1 and TRBJ1-4, with D perhaps matching TRBD1 (5 bases). Germline V CDR1 and CDR2: SGHRS, YFSETQ. The CDR3 runs 14 residues. V was pared by 6 bases and J by 6 bases, with 15 bases between. The CDR3 protein is CASTPSPGDEKLFF. The CDR3 bases are TGCGCCAGCACCCCCAGTCCGGGGGATGAAAAACTGTTTTTT.

The V call is TRBV19, the J call TRBJ2-2; D remains ambiguous. Germline lookup yields CDR1 LNHDA and CDR2 SQIVND (reference sequence). CDR3 size: 15 residues. V lost 4 bases and J 0 bases, leaving 9 bases between the germline ends. For the CDR3, the DNA is TGTGCCAGTAGTAGGGCACACGCGAACACCGGGGAGCTGTTTTTT. This codes for CASSRAHANTGELFF.